The 24 T cell receptor beta chains in this list originate from one sample, sequenced in a study of regulatory T cells in long-lasting Graves disease. The TCR beta library used iRepertoire HTBI primers with Arm-PCR amplification of CDR3. Each CDR3 protein is one row after TCRdb ran MiXCR on the multiplex PCR reads. The sample includes 300,000 to 400,000 distinct CDR3 sequences, roughly 17% of them seen just once. Time point reported: newly diagnosed GD, antithyroid drugs for less than 3 months. After RNA was extracted from PBMCs, the TCR library was made from it. Another study also made use of these data, one on T cells in Graves' hyperthyroidism and ophthalmopathy.

Sample: peripheral blood mononuclear cells (PBMCs), taken at new diagnosis, from a patient treated with antithyroid drugs. Every receptor here comes from a man in his forties or fifties with Graves disease.

The J gene is TRBJ1-1, the V gene TRBV13; 8 positions agree with TRBD1. V lost 6 bases and J lost 1; bases outside the gene matches: 7. Germline CDR1 PRHDT, CDR2 FYEKMQ (reference sequence). This CDR3 comprises 15 residues. The CDR3 sequence is CASRVTGERNTEAFF. The DNA of the CDR3 is TGTGCCAGCAGGGTGACAGGGGAGCGGAACACTGAAGCTTTCTTT.

The sample holds many counts of this clonotype. This chain links TRBV28 with TRBJ1-5; 7 bases align to TRBD1. Trimming at V came to 0 bases and at J to 6 bases, leaving 2 bases not matched to a gene. CDR3 length: 14 amino acids. Per germline, CDR1 MDHEN and CDR2 SYDVKM. The DNA for the CDR3 is TGTGCCAGCAGTTTATGGAAGGGGGCTCAGCCCCAGCATTTT. Its translation: CASSLWKGAQPQHF.

This clonotype appeared many times. The chain uses TRBV4-1 and TRBJ1-5; TRBD1 might be the D (5 bases). The CDR3 has 17 amino acids. Looked up from germline, CDR1 is MGHRA and CDR2 is YSYEKL. V dropped 2 bases and J dropped 3 bases, with 17 bases sitting between them. The CDR3 DNA follows: TGCGCCAGCAGCCAATTGTGTGAGACAGTCTACAATCAGCCCCAGCATTTT. It is translated as CASSQLCETVYNQPQHF.

This clonotype was seen a single time. The chain couples TRBV12-3 or TRBV12-4 to TRBJ2-3, with 9 bases aligning to TRBD2. The CDR3 is made up of 16 amino acids. The V gene end was trimmed by 6 bases and the J gene end by 4 bases; junction bases not matched to a gene: 11. In DNA form, the CDR3 reads TGTGCCAGCAGCCCATCGGTAGCGGGGGTCGCAGATACGCAGTATTTT. The encoded protein is CASSPSVAGVADTQYF.

This clonotype was seen many times. The chain is built from TRBV20-1 and TRBJ2-3; D call uncertain. The CDR3 has 14 residues. Germline V lookup: CDR1 DFQATT, CDR2 SNEGSKA (reference sequence). Trimming left V 6 bases short and J 0 bases short, with 13 bases between. The chain's CDR3 is CSARRTASTDTQYF. The CDR3 nucleotides read TGCAGTGCCAGACGGACGGCTAGCACAGATACGCAGTATTTT.

This clonotype was found many times. The chain joins TRBV5-1 to TRBJ2-7; 10 nucleotides align to TRBD1. The ends lost 3 bases at V and 7 bases at J; junction bases unmatched: 7. Germline lookup yields CDR1 SGHRS and CDR2 YFSETQ. This CDR3 has 14 amino acids. The CDR3 nucleotides are TGCGCCAGCAGCTGGGGACAGGGGTTGTGGGAGCAGTACTTC. This translates into CASSWGQGLWEQYF.

J is TRBJ2-5 and V is TRBV9, with D perhaps assigned TRBD1 or TRBD2 (6 bases each). V dropped 0 bases and J dropped 5 bases, with 14 bases sitting between them. CDR3 length equals 15 residues. Germline loops: CDR1 SGDLS, CDR2 YYNGEE. CDR3 sequence reads: CASSVGGAARETQYF. The DNA for the CDR3 is TGTGCCAGCAGCGTAGGGGGGGCGGCCCGGGAGACCCAGTACTTC.

This clonotype was counted a few times. The rearrangement joins TRBV19 to TRBJ2-5; D unresolved. V was pared by 3 bases and J by 4 bases, with 9 bases between. Per the germline V gene, CDR1 is LNHDA and CDR2 is SQIVND (reference sequence). The CDR3 is 13 amino acids. The CDR3 region has the DNA TGTGCCAGTAGTATCCCTCGGGCAGAGACCCAGTACTTC. This sequence encodes CASSIPRAETQYF.

The chain employs TRBV2 and TRBJ1-1, with D unclear. Deletions cut 6 bases from V and 6 bases from J, with 11 bases between. This CDR3 spans 12 amino acids. The germline V gene has CDR1 SNHLY and CDR2 FYNNEI. CDR3 protein: CASSLMLAEAFF. The CDR3 bases are TGTGCCAGCAGCTTAATGCTCGCTGAAGCTTTCTTT.

This clonotype was detected only a few times. The gene calls are TRBV6-4 and TRBJ2-7; D assignment may be TRBD1 or TRBD2 (5 bases each). The CDR3 runs to 12 residues. V was pared by 7 bases and J by 2 bases, with 9 bases between. The germline V gene encodes CDR1 MRHNA and CDR2 SNTAGT. The CDR3 DNA follows: TGTGCCAGCACGGGACCTGCCTACGAGCAGTACTTC. Amino acid sequence: CASTGPAYEQYF.

Many counts were recorded for this clonotype. This sequence joins TRBV7-9 and TRBJ1-1, with D unclear. This CDR3 has 14 amino acids. CDR1 is SEHNR and CDR2 is FQNEAQ in the germline V gene (reference sequence). Trimming removed 1 base from V and 4 bases from J, with 10 bases in between. CDR3 DNA sequence: TGTGCCAGCAGCTTAGAGGTATCCGGCACTGAAGCTTTCTTT. Its translation is CASSLEVSGTEAFF.

There are many counts of this clonotype. The V and J genes are TRBV9 and TRBJ2-7, with D perhaps given as TRBD1 or TRBD2 (6 bases each). The germline V and J ends were trimmed by 4 bases and 5 bases, with 13 bases remaining between them. The CDR3 runs 13 residues. The germline gives CDR1 SGDLS, CDR2 YYNGEE. The CDR3 sequence is CASSPRGGNEQYF. The CDR3 DNA is TGTGCCAGCAGCCCCCGAGGGGGGAACGAGCAGTACTTC.

The genes are TRBV10-2 and TRBJ1-3, with D perhaps matching TRBD1 (5 bases). Germline values: CDR1 WSHSY, CDR2 SAAADI. The CDR3 is 15 residues long. The V gene lost 3 bases and the J gene lost 0 bases, with 9 bases spanning the gap. The CDR3 loop is CASSEQVNSGNTIYF. The DNA for the CDR3 is TGCGCCAGCAGTGAACAGGTTAACTCTGGAAACACCATATATTTT.

Ten or more counts support this clonotype. The chain uses TRBV18 and TRBJ2-4; no reliable D call. Trimming left V 2 bases short and J 0 bases short, with 5 bases between. CDR3 length: 14 residues. Germline-derived CDR1 and CDR2 are KGHSH and LQKENI. The chain's CDR3 is CASSPIKAKNIQYF. The CDR3 DNA reads as TGTGCCAGCTCACCAATTAAAGCCAAAAACATTCAGTACTTC.

The table lists this clonotype with many counts. The V gene is TRBV27, the J gene TRBJ2-7; the D is unclear. The germline V gene encodes CDR1 MNHEY and CDR2 SMNVEV (reference sequence). V was cut by 6 bases and J by 3 bases, with 12 bases left in between. This CDR3 spans 13 amino acids. CDR3 in amino acids: CASRGDGHYEQYF. The DNA for the CDR3 is TGTGCCAGCAGGGGCGACGGTCACTACGAGCAGTACTTC.

The table lists this clonotype with a few counts. The J gene is TRBJ2-7, the V gene TRBV5-1, with TRBD2 identical over 9 bases. Germline CDR1 is SGHRS and CDR2 is YFSETQ. J lost 5 bases, V lost 2 bases, and 5 bases had no gene match. CDR3 size: 14 residues. For the CDR3, the DNA is TGCGCCAGCAGCTTTAGCGGGGGATCGGACGAGCAGTACTTC. Translation: CASSFSGGSDEQYF.

A few counts support this clonotype. This rearrangement joins TRBV2 to TRBJ2-7; 13 nucleotides line up with TRBD2. V trimming: 7 bases; J trimming: 5 bases; junction bases outside the gene matches: 5. The CDR3 has 14 residues. The germline CDR1 and CDR2 sequences are SNHLY and FYNNEI. CDR3 sequence (DNA): TGTGCCAGCATTGGACTAGCGGGGGTCAACGAGCAGTACTTC. Encoded protein: CASIGLAGVNEQYF.

This clonotype came up many times. The chain recombines TRBV12-3 or TRBV12-4 with TRBJ2-1; TRBD2 matches at 9 bases. This CDR3 contains 16 residues. V was clipped by 1 base and J by 8 bases; unmatched bases: 9. For the CDR3, the DNA is TGTGCCAGCAGTTTAGGCGGGGGGGCCGCAGGAGATGAGCAGTTCTTC. Translating gives CASSLGGGAAGDEQFF.

The sample holds many counts of this clonotype. V usage is TRBV20-1 and J usage is TRBJ2-1; tentatively, D is TRBD2 (7 bases). This CDR3 has 14 amino acids. Deletions cut 3 bases from V and 5 bases from J, with 14 bases between. CDR1 and CDR2 from the germline V gene are DFQATT and SNEGSKA (reference sequence). The CDR3 region has the DNA TGCAGTGCTAGGAGGGGGGGGAAACACAATGAGCAGTTCTTC. Protein: CSARRGGKHNEQFF.

This clonotype was observed at least ten times. The junction departs from the called germline gene at one end, perhaps through a read error. The rearrangement joins TRBV25-1 to TRBJ1-1; D is unresolved. CDR3 length: 11 residues. Germline V gene lookup returns CDR1 MGHDK and CDR2 SYGVNS. The CDR3 nucleotides are TGTGCCAGCGGTGACCGCTATGAAGCTTTCTTT. This gives the protein CASGDRYEAFF.

This clonotype was counted at least ten times. This rearrangement joins TRBV18 to TRBJ1-1, with D possibly being TRBD1 (6 bases). The CDR3 is 13 residues long. V was trimmed by 4 bases and J by 6 bases, leaving 12 bases between them. The germline V gene has CDR1 KGHSH and CDR2 LQKENI. This chain's CDR3 is CASSRQVSSEAFF. The CDR3 DNA reads as TGTGCCAGCTCACGACAGGTATCGTCTGAAGCTTTCTTT.

This clonotype was observed many times. The genes are TRBV12-3 or TRBV12-4 and TRBJ1-5; D unresolved. The CDR3 loop spans 20 amino acids. Trimming shortened V by 0 bases and J by 0 bases, and 21 bases separated the two germline ends. The chain's CDR3 is CASSLAPEGGESYSNQPQHF. The DNA for the CDR3 is TGTGCCAGCAGTTTAGCCCCTGAGGGCGGTGAGAGTTATAGCAATCAGCCCCAGCATTTT.

This clonotype was counted many times. The chain couples TRBV6-2 or TRBV6-3 to TRBJ1-4, with a weak D call TRBD1 (5 bases). The CDR3 is 15 amino acids. Trimming took 0 bases from V and 1 from J, leaving 6 bases between them. Germline V CDR1 and CDR2: MNHEY, SVGEGT. CDR3 sequence reads: CASSYSRGTNEKLFF. The DNA of the CDR3 is TGTGCCAGCAGTTACTCGAGGGGAACTAATGAAAAACTGTTTTTT.

This clonotype occurred many times. The chain links TRBV6-4 to TRBJ2-5, with a tentative D call TRBD2 (6 bases). This CDR3 has 16 residues. V was cut by 7 bases and J by 0 bases, with 18 bases left in between. Germline values: CDR1 MRHNA, CDR2 SNTAGT. CDR3 sequence reads: CASTKTRGGNQETQYF. Here the CDR3 DNA reads TGTGCCAGCACCAAAACCCGGGGCGGGAACCAAGAGACCCAGTACTTC.